This TCR beta chain comes out of a study of blood T cell repertoires in COVID-19. Germline CDR1 reads GTSNPN; CDR2 reads SVGIG (reference sequence). The V gene end was trimmed by 3 bases and the J gene end by 3 bases; junction bases not matched to a gene: 3. This CDR3 is built from 15 residues. This table comes from immunoSEQ multiplex PCR, and its TCRdb copy is limited to in-frame clones, with some not included. The sample yields some 110,000 clones, 80% to 90% seen once. Sequencing input: peripheral blood. J is TRBJ2-2 and V is TRBV30; TRBD1 matches at 11 bases. This TCR was sampled from a man aged 50 to 59 with acute or convalescent COVID-19. CDR3 nucleotides: TGTGCCTGGAGCAGGACAGGGGGCTACACCGGGGAGCTGTTTTTT. It translates to CAWSRTGGYTGELFF.